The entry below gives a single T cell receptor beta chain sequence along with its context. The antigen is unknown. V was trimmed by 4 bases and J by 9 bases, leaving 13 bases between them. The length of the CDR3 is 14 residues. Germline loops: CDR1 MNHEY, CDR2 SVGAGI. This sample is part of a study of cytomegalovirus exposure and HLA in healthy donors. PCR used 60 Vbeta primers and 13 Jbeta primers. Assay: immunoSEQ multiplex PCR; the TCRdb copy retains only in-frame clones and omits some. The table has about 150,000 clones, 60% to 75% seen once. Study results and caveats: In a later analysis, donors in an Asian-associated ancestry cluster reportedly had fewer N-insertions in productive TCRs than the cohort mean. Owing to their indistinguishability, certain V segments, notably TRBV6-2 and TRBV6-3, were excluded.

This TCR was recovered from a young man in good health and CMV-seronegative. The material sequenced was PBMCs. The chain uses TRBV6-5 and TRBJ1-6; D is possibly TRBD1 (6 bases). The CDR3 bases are TGTGCCAGCAGTTTGGACAGAGGGAGTTCACCCCTCCACTTT. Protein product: CASSLDRGSSPLHF.